The entry that follows covers one T cell receptor beta chain sequence. This sample is part of a study of blood T cell repertoires in COVID-19. Study information: PBMCs, B-cell-depleted T cells, or T cells provided the cDNA or gDNA that made up the material.

Germline V CDR1 and CDR2: LNHDA, SQIVND (reference sequence). CDR3 size: 16 residues. J lost 2 bases, V lost 5 bases, and 10 bases had no gene match. Measured with immunoSEQ multiplex PCR; TCRdb has only the in-frame clones, and not every one. Of 180,000 or so clones listed, 76% were seen once; the top ten hold around 8.1%. This chain uses TRBV19 with TRBJ2-7; 9 bases match TRBD1. The sequenced material came from peripheral blood. The sequence was obtained from a woman aged 45 to 65 with active or convalescent COVID-19. The CDR3 reads CASSPEPGTGTYEQYF. The CDR3 DNA reads as TGTGCCAGTAGTCCAGAACCCGGGACAGGGACCTACGAGCAGTACTTC.